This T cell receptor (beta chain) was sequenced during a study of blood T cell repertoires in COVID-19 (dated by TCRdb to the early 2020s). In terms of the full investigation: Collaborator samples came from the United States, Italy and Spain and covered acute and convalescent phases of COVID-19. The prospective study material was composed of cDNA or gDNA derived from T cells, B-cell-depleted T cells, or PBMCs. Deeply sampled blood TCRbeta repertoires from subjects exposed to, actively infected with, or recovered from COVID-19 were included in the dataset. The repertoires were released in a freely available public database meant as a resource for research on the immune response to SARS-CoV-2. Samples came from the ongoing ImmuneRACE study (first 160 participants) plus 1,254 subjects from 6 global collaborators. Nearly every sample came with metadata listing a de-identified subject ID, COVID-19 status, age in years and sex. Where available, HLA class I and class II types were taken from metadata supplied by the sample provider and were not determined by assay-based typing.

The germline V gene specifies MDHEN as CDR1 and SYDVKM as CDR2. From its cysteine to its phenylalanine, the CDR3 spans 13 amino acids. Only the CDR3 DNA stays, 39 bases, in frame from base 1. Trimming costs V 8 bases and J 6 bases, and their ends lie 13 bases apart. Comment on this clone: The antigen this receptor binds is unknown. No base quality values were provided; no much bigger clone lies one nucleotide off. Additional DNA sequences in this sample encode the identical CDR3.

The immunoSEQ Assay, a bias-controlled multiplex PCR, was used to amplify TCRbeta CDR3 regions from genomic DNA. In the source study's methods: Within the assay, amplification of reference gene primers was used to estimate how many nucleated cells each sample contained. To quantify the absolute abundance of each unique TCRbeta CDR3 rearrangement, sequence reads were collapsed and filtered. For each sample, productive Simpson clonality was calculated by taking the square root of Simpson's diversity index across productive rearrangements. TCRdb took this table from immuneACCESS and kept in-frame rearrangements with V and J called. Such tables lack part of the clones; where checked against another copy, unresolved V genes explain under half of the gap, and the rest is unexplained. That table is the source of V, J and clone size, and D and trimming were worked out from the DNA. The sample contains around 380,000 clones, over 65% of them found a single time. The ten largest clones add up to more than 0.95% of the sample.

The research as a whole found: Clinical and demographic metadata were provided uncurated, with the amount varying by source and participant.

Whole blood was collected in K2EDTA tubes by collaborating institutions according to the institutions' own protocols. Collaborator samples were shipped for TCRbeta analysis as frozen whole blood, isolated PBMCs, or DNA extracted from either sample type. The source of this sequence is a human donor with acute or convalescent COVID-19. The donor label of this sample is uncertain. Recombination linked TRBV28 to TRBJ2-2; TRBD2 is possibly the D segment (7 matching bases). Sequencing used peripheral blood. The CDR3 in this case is CASSLGGAGELFF. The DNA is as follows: TGTGCCAGCTCCTTAGGGGGGGCCGGGGAGCTGTTTTTT.